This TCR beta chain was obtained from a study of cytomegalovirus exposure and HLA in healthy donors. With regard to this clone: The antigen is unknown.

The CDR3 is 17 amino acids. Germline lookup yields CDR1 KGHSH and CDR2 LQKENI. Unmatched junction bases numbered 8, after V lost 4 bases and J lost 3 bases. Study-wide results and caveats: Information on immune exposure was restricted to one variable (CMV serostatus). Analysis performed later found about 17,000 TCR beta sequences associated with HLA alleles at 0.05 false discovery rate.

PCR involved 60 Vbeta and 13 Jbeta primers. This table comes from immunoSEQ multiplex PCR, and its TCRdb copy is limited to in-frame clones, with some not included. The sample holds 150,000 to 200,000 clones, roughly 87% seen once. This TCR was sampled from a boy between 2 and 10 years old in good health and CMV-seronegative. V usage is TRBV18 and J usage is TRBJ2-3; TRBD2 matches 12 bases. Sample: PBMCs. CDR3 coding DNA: TGTGCCAGCTCACAACTAGAGACTAGCGGGGGAACAGATACGCAGTATTTT. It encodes CASSQLETSGGTDTQYF.